The present TCR beta chain was sequenced within a study of graft-versus-host responses after intestinal transplantation. Study-wide context: Recipients had multivisceral, liver-intestinal, or isolated intestinal transplants. Overall study findings and caveats: GvH clones detected in recipient marrow included some appearing first in ileum or blood. Within allografts, high graft-versus-host to host-versus-graft clonal ratios were seen among patients with graft-donor T cell macrochimerism.

As for this clone: No antigen is known for it.

The data were produced by immunoSEQ multiplex PCR, yet TCRdb's version contains in-frame clones alone and is incomplete. The sample lists tens of thousands of clones; around four fifths were seen once. This receptor was taken from a human patient who received an intestinal transplant, so some T cells may come from the graft donor. This sample comprised PBMCs, obtained approximately 29 days after intestinal transplant.

The CDR3 loop reads CASSSDTLYEQYF. DNA of the CDR3: TGTGCCAGCAGTTCGGACACCCTCTACGAGCAGTACTTC. This chain joins TRBV6-6 and TRBJ2-7; D might be TRBD1 (5 bases). The CDR3 contains 13 residues. The germline V gene encodes CDR1 MNHNY and CDR2 SVGAGI (reference sequence). V lost 4 bases and J lost 3, with 10 bases in between.